Each of the 32 T cell receptor beta chains below was sequenced from the same sample in a study of cytomegalovirus exposure and HLA in healthy donors. The PCR was carried out with 60 Vbeta primers and 13 Jbeta primers. Profiling relied on immunoSEQ multiplex PCR, and the TCRdb table lists in-frame clones only, not all of them. The table shows roughly 150,000 clones, with about 70% occurring only once. Sequences were obtained from PBMCs. These TCRs come from a man younger than 45 in good health and CMV-seropositive.

J is TRBJ1-1 and V is TRBV28, with D unresolved. Germline CDR1 and CDR2: MDHEN and SYDVKM. The CDR3 is 11 amino acids. V lost 3 bases and J lost 9, with 8 bases in between. The CDR3 protein is CASSFETQAFF. The CDR3 coding sequence is TGTGCCAGCAGTTTTGAGACTCAAGCTTTCTTT.

The chain combines TRBV6-6 with TRBJ2-5, with D unresolved. CDR3 length: 11 amino acids. V gave up 4 bases and J gave up 2 bases, with 2 bases separating them. In germline, CDR1 is MNHNY, CDR2 SVGAGI (reference sequence). CDR3 in DNA: TGTGCCAGCAGTTCACAAGAGACCCAGTACTTC. This gives the protein CASSSQETQYF.

This chain's CDR3 is CASSLATGGEQYF. The DNA for the CDR3 is TGTGCCAGCAGTTTAGCGACAGGGGGCGAGCAGTACTTC. The chain couples TRBV27 to TRBJ2-7; 9 bases fit TRBD1. CDR1 is MNHEY, CDR2 SMNVEV, per germline (reference sequence). Trimming took 2 bases from V and 6 from J; bases not matched to a gene: 2. This CDR3 comprises 13 residues.

The chain employs TRBV10-3 and TRBJ2-3; 9 bases agree with TRBD2. The CDR3 totals 14 residues. The germline V gene has CDR1 ENHRY and CDR2 SYGVKD. V was pared by 4 bases and J by 5 bases, with 4 bases of the junction left unmatched. Here the CDR3 reads CAISVAGAEDTQYF. The CDR3 bases are TGTGCCATCAGTGTAGCGGGAGCAGAAGATACGCAGTATTTT.

V and J are TRBV4-1 and TRBJ2-7; D might be TRBD2 (6 bases). V lost 6 bases, J lost 3 bases, and 12 bases lay in between. The CDR3 is 13 residues long. Germline CDR1 reads MGHRA; CDR2 reads YSYEKL. CDR3 protein: CASSPLANYEQYF. CDR3 DNA: TGCGCCAGCAGTCCCCTAGCGAACTACGAGCAGTACTTC.

V is TRBV29-1 and J is TRBJ1-1; TRBD1 agrees at 8 bases. This CDR3 has 13 residues. Germline loops: CDR1 SQVTM, CDR2 ANQGSEA. The V gene end was trimmed by 4 bases and the J gene end by 3 bases; junction bases not matched to a gene: 4. The CDR3 DNA is TGCAGCGTTGTTGGGACAGGAGACACTGAAGCTTTCTTT. Encoded protein: CSVVGTGDTEAFF.

This rearrangement joins TRBV7-8 to TRBJ2-1; 9 positions agree with TRBD2. Trimming cost V 6 bases and J 3 bases; bases outside gene matches: 6. CDR1 is SGHVS and CDR2 is FQNEAQ in the germline V gene. The CDR3 loop spans 15 amino acids. This CDR3 is CASRATSGLYNEQFF. DNA for the CDR3: TGTGCCAGCAGGGCGACTAGCGGACTCTACAATGAGCAGTTCTTC.

This rearrangement joins TRBV28 to TRBJ1-5, with D unclear. V was cut by 3 bases and J by 6 bases, with 12 bases left in between. Germline-derived CDR1 and CDR2 are MDHEN and SYDVKM. This CDR3 spans 14 amino acids. CDR3 sequence reads: CASSFSQKGQPQHF. Written as DNA, the CDR3 is TGTGCCAGCAGTTTTAGCCAGAAAGGTCAGCCCCAGCATTTT.

The chain joins TRBV6-4 to TRBJ2-2, with a tentative D call TRBD2 (5 bases). The CDR3 runs to 15 residues. Trimming stripped 5 bases from V and 3 bases from J, with 13 bases between. The V gene's germline CDR1 is MRHNA and CDR2 SNTAGT. CDR3 loop: CASSLEGTHTGELFF. In nucleotides, the CDR3 is TGTGCCAGCAGTCTAGAGGGCACCCACACCGGGGAGCTGTTTTTT.

The chain employs TRBV14 and TRBJ1-5; D remains ambiguous. CDR1 is SGHDN, CDR2 FVKESK, per germline. This CDR3 comprises 13 residues. Trimming took off 2 bases at V and 4 bases at J, with 6 bases between the two ends. For the CDR3, the DNA is TGTGCCAGCAGCCAATCAATTAATCAGCCCCAGCATTTT. This gives the protein CASSQSINQPQHF.

Notes on this clone: At one end the junction does not follow the germline gene, possibly because of a read error. The rearrangement joins TRBV6-5 to TRBJ2-1; D perhaps matches TRBD2 (6 bases). This CDR3 region has 15 residues. Germline assignment: CDR1 MNHEY and CDR2 SVGAGI. The CDR3 reads CASSYSGSSYNERFF. As DNA, the CDR3 is TGTGCCAGCAGTTACTCCGGGAGCTCCTACAATGAGCGGTTCTTC.

Here the CDR3 reads CASSITSLNTEAFF. DNA for the CDR3: TGTGCCAGCAGCATAACAAGTTTGAACACTGAAGCTTTCTTT. The chain has TRBV7-9 and TRBJ1-1; D remains unclear. The CDR3 loop spans 14 amino acids. V lost 5 bases and J lost 0, with 10 bases in between. CDR1 SEHNR and CDR2 FQNEAQ come from the germline V gene (reference sequence). The full variable domain, in which reference TRBV7-9 and TRBJ1-1 provide the parts outside the CDR3, is DTGVSQNPRHKITKRGQNVTFRCDPISEHNRLYWYRQTLGQGPEFLTYFQNEAQLEKSRLLSDRFSAERPKGSFSTLEIQRTEQGDSAMYLCASSITSLNTEAFFGQGTRLTVV.

The J gene is TRBJ2-1, the V gene TRBV5-4; D is unclear. Germline V gives CDR1 SGHNT, CDR2 YYREEE (reference sequence). This CDR3 has 15 amino acids. Deletions cut 4 bases from V and 0 bases from J, with 11 bases between. This CDR3 is CASSPSVSSYNEQFF. The CDR3 nucleotides are TGTGCCAGCAGCCCCAGCGTAAGCTCCTACAATGAGCAGTTCTTC.

The gene calls are TRBV6-4 and TRBJ1-1; the D gene is possibly TRBD1 (6 bases). The V gene's germline CDR1 is MRHNA and CDR2 SNTAGT. Trimming cost V 3 bases and J 11 bases, with 16 bases left between them. The CDR3 covers 13 residues. The CDR3 bases are TGTGCCAGCAGTGAAGAGACAGGTCGAGGGGCTTTCTTT. It is translated as CASSEETGRGAFF.

The chain employs TRBV6-1 and TRBJ1-2, with 8 nucleotides matching TRBD1. The CDR3 runs 15 residues. V shed 5 bases and J 3 bases; nucleotides not matched to a gene: 8. Germline V gives CDR1 MNHNS, CDR2 SASEGT. CDR3 nucleotide sequence: TGTGCCAGCAGTCCCTGGACAGGGAACTACTATGGCTACACCTTC. This translates into CASSPWTGNYYGYTF.

This clone has only a few counts. V and J are TRBV7-6 and TRBJ2-5; 13 positions match TRBD2. The J segment lost 6 bases and the V segment lost 7 bases, leaving 11 bases of the junction unmatched. Germline loops: CDR1 SGHVS, CDR2 FNYEAQ. This CDR3 has 16 residues. The CDR3 DNA is TGTGCCAGCACGGCAGCAGGACTAGCGGGAGTAAAGACCCAGTACTTC. Translation: CASTAAGLAGVKTQYF.

The chain couples TRBV29-1 to TRBJ1-1; D uncertain. The V gene's germline CDR1 is SQVTM and CDR2 ANQGSEA. The CDR3 is 11 amino acids. Trimming took off 7 bases at V and 5 bases at J, with 11 bases between the two ends. This CDR3 is CSAGRGTEAFF. CDR3 coding DNA: TGCAGCGCCGGGAGAGGGACTGAAGCTTTCTTT.

The J gene is TRBJ2-2, the V gene TRBV11-2, with 11 bases fitting TRBD2. V was pared by 4 bases and J by 5 bases, with 12 bases of the junction left unmatched. The CDR3 extends over 18 amino acids. Germline V gene sequence: CDR1 SGHAT, CDR2 FQNNGV. DNA for the CDR3: TGTGCCAGCAGCTACCGGCCCCTAGCGGGAGGACGTACCGGGGAGCTGTTTTTT. Its protein product is CASSYRPLAGGRTGELFF.

J is TRBJ1-2 and V is TRBV11-2; D remains unclear. The CDR3 spans 14 residues. The germline V and J ends were trimmed by 4 bases and 5 bases, with 14 bases remaining between them. Germline CDR1 SGHAT, CDR2 FQNNGV. In DNA form, the CDR3 reads TGTGCCAGCAGCTATGCCCAACGTCGGTATGGCTACACCTTC. Protein: CASSYAQRRYGYTF.

The CDR3 coding sequence is TGTGCCAGCAGTTTACGTGCCTATCTGGAGGGCAATGAGCAGTTCTTC. As protein: CASSLRAYLEGNEQFF. The chain carries TRBV27 and TRBJ2-1, with D tentatively TRBD2 (6 bases). The germline gives CDR1 MNHEY, CDR2 SMNVEV (reference sequence). The V gene lost 2 bases and the J gene lost 6 bases, with 17 bases spanning the gap. This CDR3 comprises 16 residues.

V and J are TRBV28 and TRBJ1-2, with D possibly TRBD1 on 6 matching bases. Deletions cut 1 base from V and 4 bases from J, with 7 bases between. This CDR3 spans 13 amino acids. Germline CDR1 and CDR2: MDHEN and SYDVKM. CDR3 nucleotides: TGTGCCAGCAGTTTATCAGGGGCCTATGGCTACACCTTC. It encodes CASSLSGAYGYTF.

This clone was counted only a few times. The rearrangement links TRBV11-3 to TRBJ2-5; 8 bases agree with TRBD1. Germline lookup yields CDR1 SGHNT and CDR2 YENEEA. This CDR3 has 14 residues. After removal of 5 bases from V and 7 bases from J, the junction contained 9 bases not matched to a gene. DNA of the CDR3: TGTGCCAGCAGCCCCGACAGGGGAGTGGGGACCCAGTACTTC. It encodes CASSPDRGVGTQYF. The variable domain in full, completed from reference TRBV11-3 and TRBJ2-5, reads EAGVVQSPRYKIIEKKQPVAFWCNPISGHNTLYWYLQNLGQGPELLIRYENEEAVDDSQLPKDRFSAERLKGVDSTLKIQPAELGDSAVYLCASSPDRGVGTQYFGPGTRLLVL.

In this sample, this clone turned up a few times. The chain has TRBV25-1 and TRBJ2-3; TRBD2 agrees at 10 bases. The CDR3 contains 16 residues. CDR1 and CDR2 from the germline V gene are MGHDK and SYGVNS. Trimming took 6 bases from V and 6 from J; bases not matched to a gene: 12. The CDR3 DNA sequence: TGTGCCAGCAGCACCGGGCTAGCGGGAGTATACGATACGCAGTATTTT. This codes for CASSTGLAGVYDTQYF.

V is TRBV9 and J is TRBJ2-7, with TRBD2 matching 9 bases. CDR1 is SGDLS, CDR2 YYNGEE, per germline. Trimming took 0 bases from V and 7 from J; bases not matched to a gene: 2. There are 13 residues in the CDR3. The CDR3 bases are TGTGCCAGCAGCGTAGGACTAGCGGATGAGCAGTACTTC. Translating gives CASSVGLADEQYF.

The V call is TRBV5-6, the J call TRBJ1-4; D is perhaps TRBD1 (5 bases). Looked up from germline, CDR1 is SGHDT and CDR2 is YYEEEE. V lost 7 bases and J 7 bases, leaving 17 bases between the germline ends. The CDR3 covers 14 residues. CDR3: CASALQGWSEKLFF. For the CDR3, the DNA is TGTGCCAGCGCATTGCAGGGTTGGAGTGAAAAACTGTTTTTT.

V gene TRBV28 combines with J gene TRBJ2-7; D is unresolved. The ends were cut back, 7 bases at V and 0 bases at J, with 10 bases in the middle. The CDR3 has 13 amino acids. Germline V gene sequence: CDR1 MDHEN, CDR2 SYDVKM. The CDR3 region has the DNA TGTGCCAGCACAACAGCCAGCTCCTACGAGCAGTACTTC. Its protein product is CASTTASSYEQYF.

V usage is TRBV19 and J usage is TRBJ1-1; D may be TRBD1 (5 bases). This CDR3 is 14 amino acids long. Germline assignment: CDR1 LNHDA and CDR2 SQIVND (reference sequence). V was shortened by 3 bases and J by 5 bases, with 13 bases between the two germline ends. CDR3 sequence: CASSIQGSKTEAFF. Here the CDR3 DNA reads TGTGCCAGTAGTATTCAGGGTTCTAAGACTGAAGCTTTCTTT.

This clone appeared a few times. The rearrangement joins TRBV25-1 to TRBJ2-1; 12 nucleotides align to TRBD2. Per the germline V gene, CDR1 is MGHDK and CDR2 is SYGVNS. V lost 8 bases, J lost 2 bases, and 10 bases stayed unmatched. CDR3 size: 17 residues. The chain's CDR3 is CASAQLAGGATYNEQFF. In DNA form, the CDR3 reads TGTGCCAGCGCACAACTAGCGGGAGGCGCTACCTACAATGAGCAGTTCTTC.

The J gene is TRBJ1-5, the V gene TRBV4-1, with D unresolved. Germline CDR1 and CDR2: MGHRA and YSYEKL. Trimming left V 1 base short and J 4 bases short, with 8 bases between. The CDR3 consists of 14 residues. CDR3 sequence reads: CASSQGTVNQPQHF. Here the CDR3 DNA reads TGCGCCAGCAGCCAAGGCACAGTGAATCAGCCCCAGCATTTT.

The chain uses TRBV6-6 and TRBJ1-1, with unresolved D. Germline loops: CDR1 MNHNY, CDR2 SVGAGI (reference sequence). V was cut by 4 bases and J by 2 bases, with 14 bases left in between. This CDR3 contains 15 residues. CDR3 in DNA: TGTGCCAGCAGTTCTCTTCCCCGGGTCAACACTGAAGCTTTCTTT. This sequence encodes CASSSLPRVNTEAFF.

This clone was recorded once. The chain joins TRBV28 to TRBJ2-7, with 11 bases identical to TRBD1. This CDR3 has 18 residues. The J segment lost 5 bases and the V segment lost 2 bases, leaving 14 bases of the junction unmatched. CDR1 and CDR2 from the germline V gene are MDHEN and SYDVKM. CDR3 sequence (DNA): TGTGCCAGCAGTTTAAAGTCAGCCCTTTGGACAGGGGGCGACGAGCAGTACTTC. Translated, it gives CASSLKSALWTGGDEQYF.

The genes are TRBV5-6 and TRBJ1-2, with 8 bases aligning to TRBD1. The CDR3 spans 17 residues. The V gene end was trimmed by 4 bases and the J gene end by 5 bases; junction bases not matched to a gene: 16. From germline, CDR1 is SGHDT and CDR2 YYEEEE. In DNA, the CDR3 is TGTGCCAGCAGCCTGCCGATGGGACAGGTGAGGGGTTATGGCTACACCTTC. This encodes CASSLPMGQVRGYGYTF.